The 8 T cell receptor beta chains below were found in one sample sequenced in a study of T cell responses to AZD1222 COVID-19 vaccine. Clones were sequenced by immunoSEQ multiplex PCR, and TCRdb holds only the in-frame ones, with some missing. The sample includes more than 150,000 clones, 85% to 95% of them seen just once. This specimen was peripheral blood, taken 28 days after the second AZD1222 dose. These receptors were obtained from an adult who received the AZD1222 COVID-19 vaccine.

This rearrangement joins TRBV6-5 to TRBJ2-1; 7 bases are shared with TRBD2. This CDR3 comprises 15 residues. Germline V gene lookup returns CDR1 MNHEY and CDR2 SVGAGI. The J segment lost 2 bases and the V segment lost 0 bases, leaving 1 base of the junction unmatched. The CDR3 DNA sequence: TGTGCCAGCAGTTACTCGGGAGGGACCTACAATGAGCAGTTCTTC. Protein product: CASSYSGGTYNEQFF.

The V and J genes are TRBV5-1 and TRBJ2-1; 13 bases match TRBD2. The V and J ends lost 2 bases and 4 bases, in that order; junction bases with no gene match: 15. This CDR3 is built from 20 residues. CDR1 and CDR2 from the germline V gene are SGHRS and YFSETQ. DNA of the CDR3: TGCGCCAGCAGCTTAAGTCGCTTTTCGGGGACTAGCGGGGTGTACAATGAGCAGTTCTTC. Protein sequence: CASSLSRFSGTSGVYNEQFF.

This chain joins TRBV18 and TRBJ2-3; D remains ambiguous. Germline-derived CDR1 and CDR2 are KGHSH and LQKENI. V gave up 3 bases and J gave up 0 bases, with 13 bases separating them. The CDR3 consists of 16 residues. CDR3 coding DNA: TGTGCCAGCTCACCCAATACAAGCCTGAGCACAGATACGCAGTATTTT. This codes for CASSPNTSLSTDTQYF.

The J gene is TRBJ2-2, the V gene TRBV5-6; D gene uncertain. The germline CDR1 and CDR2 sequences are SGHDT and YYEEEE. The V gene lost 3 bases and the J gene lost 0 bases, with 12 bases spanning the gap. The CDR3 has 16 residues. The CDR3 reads CASSYLSPSNTGELFF. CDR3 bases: TGTGCCAGCAGCTACCTGTCACCCTCGAACACCGGGGAGCTGTTTTTT.

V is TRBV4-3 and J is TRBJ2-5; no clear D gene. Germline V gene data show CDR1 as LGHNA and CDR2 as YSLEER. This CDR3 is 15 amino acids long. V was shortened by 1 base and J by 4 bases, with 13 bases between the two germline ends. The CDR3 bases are TGCGCCAGCAGCCAAGGAATCGGGCAGCCAGAGACCCAGTACTTC. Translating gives CASSQGIGQPETQYF.

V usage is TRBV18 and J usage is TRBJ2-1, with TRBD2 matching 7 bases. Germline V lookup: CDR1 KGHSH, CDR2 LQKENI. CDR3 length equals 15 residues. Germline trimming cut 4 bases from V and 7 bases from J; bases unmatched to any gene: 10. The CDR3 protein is CASSQIIAGENEQFF. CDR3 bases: TGTGCCAGCTCACAAATAATCGCGGGGGAGAATGAGCAGTTCTTC. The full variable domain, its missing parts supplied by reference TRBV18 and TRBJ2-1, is NAGVMQNPRHLVRRRGQEARLRCSPMKGHSHVYWYRQLPEEGLKFMVYLQKENIIDESGMPKERFSAEFPKEGPSILRIQQVVRGDSAAYFCASSQIIAGENEQFFGPGTRLTVL.

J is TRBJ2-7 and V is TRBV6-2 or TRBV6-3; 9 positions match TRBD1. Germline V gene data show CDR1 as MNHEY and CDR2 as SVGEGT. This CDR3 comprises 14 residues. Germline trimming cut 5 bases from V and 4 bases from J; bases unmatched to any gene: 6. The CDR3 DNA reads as TGTGCCAGCAGTGGAGGGACAGGGTCGTACGAGCAGTACTTC. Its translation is CASSGGTGSYEQYF.

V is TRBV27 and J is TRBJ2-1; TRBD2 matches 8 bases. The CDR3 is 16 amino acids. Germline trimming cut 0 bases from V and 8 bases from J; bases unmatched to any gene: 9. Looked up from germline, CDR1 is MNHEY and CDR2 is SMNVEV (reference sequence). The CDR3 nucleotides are TGTGCCAGCAGTTTATCAGGGGGGACTAGTGCCCATGAGCAGTTCTTC. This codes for CASSLSGGTSAHEQFF.